This T cell receptor beta chain was recovered during a study of T cell changes during pregnancy in multiple sclerosis. TCRdb's copy holds only in-frame clones and misses some; the assay was immunoSEQ multiplex PCR. The sample includes some 70,000 clones, roughly nine tenths of them seen just once. CDR1 LNHNV and CDR2 YYDKDF come from the germline V gene (reference sequence). This CDR3 is 18 amino acids long. V lost 4 bases to trimming and J lost 3 bases; unmatched junction nucleotides: 14. This chain uses TRBV15 with TRBJ2-3; 9 nucleotides agree with TRBD1. The sequence derives from a female donor with multiple sclerosis, enrolled in a pregnancy study. This material consisted of CD8+ T cells from peripheral blood mononuclear cells, taken before pregnancy. DNA of the CDR3: TGTGCCACCAGCACTACCTCAACCGGGACAGGGCCTACAGATACGCAGTATTTT. This gives the protein CATSTTSTGTGPTDTQYF.